The 15 T cell receptor beta chains in this list originate from one sample, sequenced in a study of a mutant IDH1 vaccine in newly diagnosed glioma. TCRdb's table, derived via immunoSEQ multiplex PCR, lists solely in-frame clones and lacks some. The repertoire holds about 40,000 clones, with roughly nine tenths as singletons. Sample time point: week 5, during vaccination. What each vaccine dose contained was 300 ug of mutant IDH1 20-mer peptide, accompanied by topical imiquimod. No antigens are known for them. Specimen: PBMCs, collected from a glioma patient whose treatment included an IDH1 peptide vaccine. Receptors originate from a man aged 45-65 years with glioma.

The chain carries TRBV11-2 and TRBJ2-1; no definite D call. Germline-derived CDR1 and CDR2 are SGHAT and FQNNGV. CDR3 size: 13 residues. The V gene lost 7 bases and the J gene lost 7 bases, with 14 bases spanning the gap. CDR3 region: CASTTFWGNEQFF. The DNA of the CDR3 is TGTGCCAGCACCACGTTCTGGGGAAATGAGCAGTTCTTC.

The DNA for the CDR3 is TGCGCCAGCAGCCCCCGGGGGGGAGCAGGCGTGGAGGGACATGGCTACACCTTC. Residues: CASSPRGGAGVEGHGYTF. V gene TRBV5-1 combines with J gene TRBJ1-2; possibly TRBD1 for D (5 bases). Deletions cut 4 bases from V and 6 bases from J, with 28 bases between. The length of the CDR3 is 18 residues. CDR1 is SGHRS and CDR2 is YFSETQ in the germline V gene.

The chain is built from TRBV4-2 and TRBJ2-3; 9 bases map to TRBD2. Per germline, CDR1 LGHNA and CDR2 YNFKEQ. The length of the CDR3 is 16 residues. Trimming at V came to 0 bases and at J to 4 bases, leaving 5 bases not matched to a gene. CDR3: CASSQDRGGGADTQYF. CDR3 in DNA: TGTGCCAGCAGCCAAGATCGAGGCGGGGGGGCAGATACGCAGTATTTT.

The chain joins TRBV7-9 to TRBJ1-4; possible D gene TRBD1, 5 bases. Trimming cost V 8 bases and J 8 bases, with 21 bases left between them. The CDR3 length is 15 residues. The germline V gene encodes CDR1 SEHNR and CDR2 FQNEAQ (reference sequence). The CDR3 DNA sequence: TGTGCCAGCTCTTCGAGGGGTAATATCTTGGAAAAACTGTTTTTT. This gives the protein CASSSRGNILEKLFF. The full variable domain, its missing parts supplied by reference TRBV7-9 and TRBJ1-4, is DTGVSQNPRHKITKRGQNVTFRCDPISEHNRLYWYRQTLGQGPEFLTYFQNEAQLEKSRLLSDRFSAERPKGSFSTLEIQRTEQGDSAMYLCASSSRGNILEKLFFGSGTQLSVL.

The chain is built from TRBV20-1 and TRBJ1-2, with unresolved D. Deletions cut 8 bases from V and 6 bases from J, with 4 bases between. Germline V gene data show CDR1 as DFQATT and CDR2 as SNEGSKA (reference sequence). The CDR3 consists of 8 residues. The CDR3 nucleotides read TGCAGTCATAATGGCTACACCTTC. It codes for CSHNGYTF.

The chain joins TRBV5-1 to TRBJ2-7; 8 bases map to TRBD1. The germline V gene has CDR1 SGHRS and CDR2 YFSETQ. There are 13 residues in the CDR3. Trimming took 4 bases from V and 3 from J; bases not matched to a gene: 3. The DNA for the CDR3 is TGCGCCAGCAGCCCGGGACAGGTCTACGAGCAGTACTTC. It yields the protein CASSPGQVYEQYF.

This chain joins TRBV6-5 and TRBJ2-7, with 8 bases aligning to TRBD1. The CDR3 contains 14 residues. V lost 6 bases, J lost 7 bases, and 11 bases stayed unmatched. CDR1 MNHEY and CDR2 SVGAGI come from the germline V gene. CDR3 sequence: CASSPTGELREQYF. CDR3 nucleotides: TGTGCCAGCAGCCCGACAGGGGAGCTACGGGAGCAGTACTTC.

The J gene is TRBJ1-2, the V gene TRBV7-2; D uncertain. From germline, CDR1 is SGHTA and CDR2 FQGNSA. Trimming shortened V by 1 base and J by 2 bases, and 2 bases separated the two germline ends. There are 12 residues in the CDR3. The CDR3 sequence is CASSLVNYGYTF. The DNA of the CDR3 is TGTGCCAGCAGCTTAGTCAACTATGGCTACACCTTC.

The genes are TRBV7-9 and TRBJ1-5; 7 positions match TRBD1. The trim removed 5 bases at V and 0 bases at J, leaving 4 bases unmatched. From germline, CDR1 is SEHNR and CDR2 FQNEAQ (reference sequence). The CDR3 runs to 15 residues. The CDR3 sequence: CASSPGDSSNQPQHF. In DNA form, the CDR3 reads TGTGCCAGCAGCCCGGGGGACAGTAGCAATCAGCCCCAGCATTTT. Supplemented by reference TRBV7-9 and TRBJ1-5, the full variable domain reads DTGVSQNPRHKITKRGQNVTFRCDPISEHNRLYWYRQTLGQGPEFLTYFQNEAQLEKSRLLSDRFSAERPKGSFSTLEIQRTEQGDSAMYLCASSPGDSSNQPQHFGDGTRLSIL.

The chain recombines TRBV11-2 with TRBJ2-1; 8 bases fit TRBD2. The CDR3 length is 15 residues. The V gene's germline CDR1 is SGHAT and CDR2 FQNNGV. V was pared by 3 bases and J by 8 bases, with 9 bases of the junction left unmatched. CDR3 sequence: CASSLAAGVVYEQFF. CDR3 DNA sequence: TGTGCCAGCAGCTTGGCAGCGGGAGTGGTCTATGAGCAGTTCTTC.

The chain links TRBV15 to TRBJ2-5; possibly TRBD2 for D (5 bases). V lost 0 bases to trimming and J lost 6 bases, with 17 bases between them. CDR3 length: 16 residues. Germline loops: CDR1 LNHNV, CDR2 YYDKDF (reference sequence). As DNA, the CDR3 is TGTGCCACCAGCAGAGATTCGGGGAGAATTGGGAAGACCCAGTACTTC. This sequence encodes CATSRDSGRIGKTQYF.

CDR3 sequence: CASSGGQGADTQYF. CDR3 nucleotides: TGTGCCAGCAGTGGGGGACAGGGGGCAGATACGCAGTATTTT. The genes are TRBV6-1 and TRBJ2-3; 11 bases are shared with TRBD1. This CDR3 is 14 amino acids long. J was trimmed by 4 bases and V by 4 bases; bases with no gene match: 1. Germline CDR1 reads MNHNS; CDR2 reads SASEGT.

The V and J genes are TRBV6-6 and TRBJ1-1, with 9 bases fitting TRBD1. The CDR3 consists of 16 residues. Per the germline V gene, CDR1 is MNHNY and CDR2 is SVGAGI (reference sequence). After removal of 2 bases from V and 3 bases from J, the junction contained 7 bases not matched to a gene. The CDR3: CASSYPIQGAHTEAFF. For the CDR3, the DNA is TGTGCCAGCAGTTACCCAATACAGGGGGCGCACACTGAAGCTTTCTTT.

CDR3 nucleotides: TGTGCCTGGAACAGGGCTAGCAATCAGCCCCAGCATTTT. Encoded protein: CAWNRASNQPQHF. The chain couples TRBV30 to TRBJ1-5, with D perhaps matching TRBD1 (6 bases). Trimming left V 4 bases short and J 0 bases short, with 7 bases between. The CDR3 runs to 13 residues. CDR1 and CDR2 from the germline V gene are GTSNPN and SVGIG (reference sequence).

The genes are TRBV7-9 and TRBJ2-7; TRBD1 is a possible D gene (5 bases). V was cut by 8 bases and J by 3 bases, with 8 bases left in between. CDR1 is SEHNR and CDR2 is FQNEAQ in the germline V gene (reference sequence). This CDR3 contains 11 residues. This chain's CDR3 is CASLRGYEQYF. The CDR3 DNA is TGTGCCAGCCTTAGGGGCTACGAGCAGTACTTC.